The entry below gives a single T cell receptor (beta chain) sequence along with its context. Produced via immunoSEQ multiplex PCR; TCRdb's table is partial and in-frame only. The sample shows about 280,000 clones, roughly 80% of them seen only once. The data were taken from a study of blood T cell repertoires in COVID-19. Germline CDR1 reads LNHDA; CDR2 reads SQIVND (reference sequence). Trimming removed 3 bases from V and 9 bases from J; junction bases left unmatched: 1. The CDR3 covers 12 residues. The V gene is TRBV19, the J gene TRBJ2-1, with 8 nucleotides matching TRBD2. Material: PBMCs or T cells enriched from blood (not recorded which). This receptor was identified in a man in his forties who had been exposed to COVID-19. CDR3 DNA: TGTGCCAGTAGTATCGGACTAGCTGAGCAGTTCTTC. Its translation: CASSIGLAEQFF.